These 24 T cell receptor beta chains were all obtained from the same sample, sequenced in a study of blood T cell repertoires in COVID-19. The repertoire was sequenced with immunoSEQ multiplex PCR; TCRdb's copy has only in-frame clones and lacks some. The table has 130,000 to 150,000 clones, 75% to 85% seen once. The sequenced sample consisted of peripheral blood. The receptors here all came from a man aged 55 to 70 with active or convalescent COVID-19.

The V and J genes are TRBV7-2 and TRBJ2-5, with TRBD1 matching 10 bases. The CDR3 consists of 16 residues. V shed 3 bases, J shed 3 bases, and the junction held 7 bases outside the gene matches. Germline lookup yields CDR1 SGHTA and CDR2 FQGNSA. CDR3 DNA: TGTGCCAGCAGCTTGTTGACAGGGGGCTCCAAAGAGACCCAGTACTTC. It yields the protein CASSLLTGGSKETQYF.

The chain couples TRBV30 to TRBJ1-3; possibly TRBD1 for D (5 bases). The CDR3 is made up of 18 amino acids. Trimming removed 1 base from V and 0 bases from J, with 19 bases in between. CDR1 is GTSNPN, CDR2 SVGIG, per germline (reference sequence). This CDR3 is CAWSGTRIEWYSGNTIYF. CDR3 coding DNA: TGTGCCTGGAGTGGGACACGAATTGAATGGTACTCTGGAAACACCATATATTTT. The full variable domain, rest sourced from reference TRBV30 and TRBJ1-3, is SQTIHQWPATLVQPVGSPLSLECTVEGTSNPNLYWYRQAAGRGLQLLFYSVGIGQISSEVPQNLSASRPQDRQFILSSKKLLLSDSGFYLCAWSGTRIEWYSGNTIYFGEGSWLTVV.

This chain links TRBV14 with TRBJ1-6; 8 positions agree with TRBD1. Germline values: CDR1 SGHDN, CDR2 FVKESK. The V gene end was trimmed by 8 bases and the J gene end by 7 bases; junction bases not matched to a gene: 4. This CDR3 has 13 amino acids. CDR3 nucleotide sequence: TGTGCCAGCTCAGGGGGCACGAATTCACCCCTCCACTTT. It yields the protein CASSGGTNSPLHF.

The chain uses TRBV5-1 and TRBJ2-7, with D possibly matching TRBD2 (6 bases). V lost 6 bases to trimming and J lost 7 bases, with 23 bases between them. The CDR3 spans 15 residues. Germline V gene sequence: CDR1 SGHRS, CDR2 YFSETQ. The CDR3 bases are TGCGCCAGCAACCTTCTGGGGGGTAGCGCGGGAGAGCAGTACTTC. This sequence encodes CASNLLGGSAGEQYF. Combining the CDR3 with reference TRBV5-1 and TRBJ2-7 gives the whole variable domain KAGVTQTPRYLIKTRGQQVTLSCSPISGHRSVSWYQQTPGQGLQFLFEYFSETQRNKGNFPGRFSGRQFSNSRSEMNVSTLELGDSALYLCASNLLGGSAGEQYFGPGTRLTVT.

The chain has TRBV15 and TRBJ2-7, with TRBD1 matching over 10 bases. Losses at the gene ends were 4 bases for V and 7 bases for J; bases not matched to a gene: 4. Germline CDR1 is LNHNV and CDR2 is YYDKDF (reference sequence). The CDR3 runs to 13 residues. This CDR3 reads CATSTDRGREQYF. CDR3 in DNA: TGTGCCACCAGCACGGACAGGGGGAGAGAGCAGTACTTC.

The rearrangement joins TRBV5-6 to TRBJ2-5; 7 bases agree with TRBD2. The CDR3 is 15 residues long. Germline V CDR1 and CDR2: SGHDT, YYEEEE. Losses at the gene ends were 4 bases for V and 3 bases for J; bases not matched to a gene: 9. The CDR3 sequence is CASSPLAGVEETQYF. In nucleotides, the CDR3 is TGTGCCAGCAGCCCGCTGGCGGGGGTGGAAGAGACCCAGTACTTC.

The chain couples TRBV19 to TRBJ1-1; no definite D call. V lost 3 bases to trimming and J lost 1 base, with 9 bases between them. The CDR3 extends over 14 amino acids. Germline V gives CDR1 LNHDA, CDR2 SQIVND (reference sequence). This CDR3 reads CASSISVQNTEAFF. The CDR3 DNA follows: TGTGCCAGTAGTATTTCGGTTCAGAACACTGAAGCTTTCTTT.

CDR3 in amino acids: CASSPGGYEQYF. CDR3 nucleotides: TGTGCCAGCTCCCCGGGGGGCTACGAGCAGTACTTC. V and J are TRBV18 and TRBJ2-7; 7 nucleotides line up with TRBD2. The trim removed 6 bases at V and 3 bases at J, leaving 2 bases unmatched. The CDR3 extends over 12 amino acids. The germline CDR1 and CDR2 sequences are KGHSH and LQKENI.

The V and J genes are TRBV3-1 (or the pseudogene TRBV3-2) and TRBJ2-7, with D maybe TRBD2 (6 bases). The CDR3 spans 15 residues. The V gene's germline CDR1 is LGHDT and CDR2 YNNKEL (reference sequence). Trimming removed 0 bases from V and 11 bases from J, with 20 bases in between. CDR3 in DNA: TGTGCCAGCAGCCAAGAAGGGTCGACTAGTAGCATAAAGTACTTC. Residues: CASSQEGSTSSIKYF.

This clone came up once. J is TRBJ2-7 and V is TRBV7-2; 7 bases line up with TRBD1. The CDR3 has 13 residues. Germline values: CDR1 SGHTA, CDR2 FQGNSA. Trimming at V came to 5 bases and at J to 4 bases, leaving 5 bases not matched to a gene. The DNA for the CDR3 is TGTGCCAGCAGCCCGGGACAGAGATACGAGCAGTACTTC. Protein product: CASSPGQRYEQYF. The variable domain in full, with the rest retrieved from reference TRBV7-2 and TRBJ2-7, is GAGVSQSPSNKVTEKGKDVELRCDPISGHTALYWYRQSLGQGLEFLIYFQGNSAPDKSGLPSDRFSAERTGGSVSTLTIQRTQQEDSAVYLCASSPGQRYEQYFGPGTRLTVT.

The V call is TRBV19, the J call TRBJ1-5, with TRBD1 as a possible D gene (5 bases). The CDR3 has 13 amino acids. CDR1 is LNHDA and CDR2 is SQIVND in the germline V gene (reference sequence). Trimming shortened V by 7 bases and J by 5 bases, and 12 bases separated the two germline ends. The chain's CDR3 is CASKGSAYQPQHF. The CDR3 bases are TGTGCCAGTAAGGGGTCTGCCTATCAGCCCCAGCATTTT.

This chain uses TRBV11-1 with TRBJ2-4, with D tentatively TRBD1 (6 bases). The germline V gene has CDR1 SGHAT and CDR2 FQDESV (reference sequence). V was clipped by 2 bases and J by 8 bases, with 19 bases between them. This CDR3 is built from 16 residues. The CDR3 DNA reads as TGTGCCAGCAGCTTAACCCCCGGGACACAGAGTGACATTCAGTACTTC. Residues: CASSLTPGTQSDIQYF.

V gene TRBV7-3 combines with J gene TRBJ1-4, with TRBD1 matching 9 bases. The V segment lost 4 bases and the J segment 7 bases; nucleotides outside the gene matches: 7. Germline-derived CDR1 and CDR2 are SGHTA and FQGTGA. CDR3 length: 15 amino acids. The CDR3 DNA reads as TGTGCCAGCAGCTCCTCCGGGACAGGGTTTGAAAAACTGTTTTTT. Protein product: CASSSSGTGFEKLFF.

The chain recombines TRBV7-9 with TRBJ2-7; D is unresolved. The CDR3 runs 15 residues. Deletions cut 1 base from V and 0 bases from J, with 10 bases between. Looked up from germline, CDR1 is SEHNR and CDR2 is FQNEAQ (reference sequence). CDR3 region: CASSLGSEDSYEQYF. The CDR3 nucleotides are TGTGCCAGCAGCTTAGGAAGTGAGGACTCCTACGAGCAGTACTTC. Drawing the rest from reference TRBV7-9 and TRBJ2-7, the complete variable domain is DTGVSQNPRHKITKRGQNVTFRCDPISEHNRLYWYRQTLGQGPEFLTYFQNEAQLEKSRLLSDRFSAERPKGSFSTLEIQRTEQGDSAMYLCASSLGSEDSYEQYFGPGTRLTVT.

The V call is TRBV7-8, the J call TRBJ1-2; D possibly corresponds to TRBD1 (6 bases). V gave up 1 base and J gave up 2 bases, with 11 bases separating them. Per the germline V gene, CDR1 is SGHVS and CDR2 is FQNEAQ. This CDR3 region has 15 residues. The CDR3 is CASSLENRENYGYTF. In DNA form, the CDR3 reads TGTGCCAGCAGCTTAGAAAACAGGGAAAACTATGGCTACACCTTC.

The V and J genes are TRBV4-3 and TRBJ1-1; 7 bases fit TRBD1. The CDR3 loop spans 14 amino acids. Germline-derived CDR1 and CDR2 are LGHNA and YSLEER. Germline trimming cut 0 bases from V and 7 bases from J; bases unmatched to any gene: 5. This chain's CDR3 is CASSQDQGTDEAFF. The DNA of the CDR3 is TGCGCCAGCAGCCAAGACCAGGGGACAGATGAAGCTTTCTTT.

The chain is built from TRBV2 and TRBJ1-5; D unclear. The germline V gene encodes CDR1 SNHLY and CDR2 FYNNEI. The CDR3 runs 13 residues. V was trimmed by 3 bases and J by 5 bases, leaving 8 bases between them. The DNA for the CDR3 is TGTGCCAGCAGTGAGGAGGGTTATCAGCCCCAGCATTTT. It codes for CASSEEGYQPQHF.

This clone turned up a few times. The V and J genes are TRBV28 and TRBJ1-4; 7 positions agree with TRBD1. The germline V gene encodes CDR1 MDHEN and CDR2 SYDVKM. With 5 bases clipped from V and 8 bases from J, the junction kept 8 bases outside the gene matches. The CDR3 runs to 14 residues. The CDR3 sequence: CASSKTGMGEKLFF. In nucleotides, the CDR3 is TGTGCCAGCAGTAAGACAGGGATGGGCGAAAAACTGTTTTTT.

This clone was seen once. The chain joins TRBV27 to TRBJ2-5; 10 nucleotides align to TRBD2. CDR1 and CDR2 from the germline V gene are MNHEY and SMNVEV (reference sequence). V dropped 6 bases and J dropped 5; count of bases not matched to a gene: 9. The CDR3 is 15 residues long. In nucleotides, the CDR3 is TGTGCCAGCAGCCCTAAACTAGCGGGGATCGAGACCCAGTACTTC. Its protein is CASSPKLAGIETQYF.

V and J are TRBV11-3 and TRBJ2-1, with D possibly being TRBD2 (7 bases). Trimming removed 1 base from V and 9 bases from J, with 16 bases in between. CDR1 and CDR2 from the germline V gene are SGHNT and YENEEA. The CDR3 sequence is 15 residues long. The CDR3 here is CASSLVPGGLSEQFF. The CDR3 DNA sequence: TGTGCCAGCAGCTTAGTTCCCGGGGGGCTAAGTGAGCAGTTCTTC.

CDR3 residues: CASSRPRTGSYEQYF. CDR3 in DNA: TGTGCCAGCAGTCGCCCCAGGACAGGTTCCTACGAGCAGTACTTC. The gene calls are TRBV6-5 and TRBJ2-7, with 7 bases identical to TRBD1. Trimming took 5 bases from V and 1 from J; bases not matched to a gene: 8. Germline V lookup: CDR1 MNHEY, CDR2 SVGAGI. The CDR3 totals 15 residues.

CDR3 sequence (DNA): TGTGCCAGCAGTACTTTACAGGGGGGGTACCAACGCGGCAATCAGCCCCAGCATTTT. Protein: CASSTLQGGYQRGNQPQHF. The chain carries TRBV28 and TRBJ1-5; 8 nucleotides line up with TRBD1. V shed 5 bases and J 2 bases; nucleotides not matched to a gene: 17. The germline gives CDR1 MDHEN, CDR2 SYDVKM. This CDR3 spans 19 amino acids.

The chain links TRBV5-1 to TRBJ2-2; 9 bases map to TRBD2. V lost 0 bases to trimming and J lost 5 bases; unmatched junction nucleotides: 2. CDR3 size: 15 residues. Germline assignment: CDR1 SGHRS and CDR2 YFSETQ. The CDR3 reads CASSLGLAGTGELFF. Written as DNA, the CDR3 is TGCGCCAGCAGCTTGGGGCTAGCGGGGACCGGGGAGCTGTTTTTT. The full variable domain, rest sourced from reference TRBV5-1 and TRBJ2-2, is KAGVTQTPRYLIKTRGQQVTLSCSPISGHRSVSWYQQTPGQGLQFLFEYFSETQRNKGNFPGRFSGRQFSNSRSEMNVSTLELGDSALYLCASSLGLAGTGELFFGEGSRLTVL.

This clone is a singleton in its sample. The V gene is TRBV19, the J gene TRBJ1-5; 7 nucleotides agree with TRBD1. This CDR3 is 15 amino acids long. J gave up 5 bases and V 5 bases, and 9 bases lay outside the gene matches. Germline CDR1 and CDR2: LNHDA and SQIVND (reference sequence). The CDR3 spells CASSYRGERHQPQHF. CDR3 DNA sequence: TGTGCCAGTAGTTACAGGGGAGAGAGACATCAGCCCCAGCATTTT.